The 32 T cell receptor beta chains listed next were all sequenced from one sample in a study of STAT3 mutations in large granular lymphocyte leukemia. Study conclusions and caveats: Every T-LGLL patient had at least one immunodominant TCRbeta clonotype.

Sequencing was performed with immunoSEQ multiplex PCR; in TCRdb, only in-frame clones are kept and a portion is missing. This table holds over 25,000 clones, 86% found once. Their recognized antigens are unknown. Sequenced sample: peripheral blood mononuclear cells. Receptor source: a man in his 60s with T-cell large granular lymphocyte leukemia. Some clones in this sample may be carry-over from other donors' samples.

Here the CDR3 reads CASSLQGANTGELFF. For the CDR3, the DNA is TGTGCCAGCAGCTTGCAGGGGGCAAACACCGGGGAGCTGTTTTTT. The V and J genes are TRBV5-4 and TRBJ2-2; 8 nucleotides match TRBD1. J lost 2 bases, V lost 1 base, and 1 base had no gene match. This CDR3 spans 15 amino acids. Germline CDR1 is SGHNT and CDR2 is YYREEE (reference sequence).

This chain uses TRBV4-3 with TRBJ2-5; D is undetermined. The CDR3 contains 16 residues. CDR1 is LGHNA, CDR2 YSLEER, per germline. The V gene lost 0 bases and the J gene lost 5 bases, with 16 bases spanning the gap. Written as DNA, the CDR3 is TGCGCCAGCAGCCAAGAGGCGCAGGCCAACGGGGAGACCCAGTACTTC. Its translation: CASSQEAQANGETQYF.

This clone was observed a handful of times. The chain combines TRBV6-5 with TRBJ1-1, with D perhaps matching TRBD1 (5 bases). V lost 2 bases and J lost 0, with 10 bases in between. Per the germline V gene, CDR1 is MNHEY and CDR2 is SVGAGI. This CDR3 comprises 15 residues. CDR3 amino acids: CASSYTGDMNTEAFF. As DNA, the CDR3 is TGTGCCAGCAGTTACACAGGAGACATGAACACTGAAGCTTTCTTT.

In its sample, this clone was seen once. CDR3 sequence reads: CASSPGPSNTEAFF. CDR3 nucleotide sequence: TGCGCCAGCAGCCCAGGGCCATCGAACACTGAAGCTTTCTTT. The rearrangement links TRBV5-1 to TRBJ1-1; weak D call: TRBD1 (5 bases). Trimming removed 4 bases at V and 1 base at J, with 11 bases between. CDR3 length: 14 amino acids. CDR1 is SGHRS and CDR2 is YFSETQ in the germline V gene.

The rearrangement joins TRBV5-4 to TRBJ2-5, with 10 bases lining up with TRBD2. The CDR3 loop spans 17 amino acids. V trimming: 4 bases; J trimming: 5 bases; junction bases outside the gene matches: 14. Germline loops: CDR1 SGHNT, CDR2 YYREEE (reference sequence). The CDR3, as DNA: TGTGCCAGCAGCCTGGGGGGCCTAGCGGGAGTGAGGGAGACCCAGTACTTC. Encoded protein: CASSLGGLAGVRETQYF.

The chain combines TRBV6-4 with TRBJ1-2; D may be TRBD1 (6 bases). Trimming shortened V by 6 bases and J by 7 bases, and 18 bases separated the two germline ends. The CDR3 runs to 14 residues. Germline CDR1 MRHNA, CDR2 SNTAGT. Here the CDR3 DNA reads TGTGCCAGCAGCGACGGGAACAGGGCGGGTGGCTACACCTTC. It specifies CASSDGNRAGGYTF.

The chain joins TRBV28 to TRBJ2-3; 8 bases agree with TRBD1. Per the germline V gene, CDR1 is MDHEN and CDR2 is SYDVKM. The junction had 16 bases not matched to a gene; V was cut back by 6 bases and J by 5 bases. The CDR3 runs 17 residues. CDR3: CASSEPQGALHRDTQYF. The CDR3 DNA reads as TGTGCCAGCAGCGAACCGCAGGGGGCTCTTCACAGAGATACGCAGTATTTT.

The chain employs TRBV5-1 and TRBJ1-4; 9 bases are a match to TRBD1. This CDR3 has 14 amino acids. In germline, CDR1 is SGHRS, CDR2 YFSETQ. Trimming removed 5 bases from V and 7 bases from J; junction bases left unmatched: 6. Here the CDR3 DNA reads TGCGCCAGCAGTCCACAGGGGGCGGGTGAAAAACTGTTTTTT. As protein: CASSPQGAGEKLFF.

This rearrangement joins TRBV29-1 to TRBJ2-1; no clear D gene. With 5 bases removed from V and 8 bases from J, the gap between germline ends came to 16 bases. Germline V gives CDR1 SQVTM, CDR2 ANQGSEA. The CDR3 consists of 13 residues. CDR3 sequence reads: CSVKPELTHEQFF. The DNA of the CDR3 is TGCAGCGTTAAGCCGGAACTCACGCATGAGCAGTTCTTC.

This clone has just one count. The chain is built from TRBV7-2 and TRBJ2-2; the D gene is possibly TRBD1 (5 bases). The CDR3 extends over 14 amino acids. V was clipped by 3 bases and J by 3 bases, with 8 bases between them. Germline CDR1 and CDR2: SGHTA and FQGNSA. The CDR3 loop is CASSFDRYTGELFF. The DNA for the CDR3 is TGTGCCAGCAGCTTCGACAGATACACCGGGGAGCTGTTTTTT.

J is TRBJ2-7 and V is TRBV29-1; D remains unclear. The CDR3 has 13 amino acids. CDR1 SQVTM and CDR2 ANQGSEA come from the germline V gene. Deletions cut 3 bases from V and 0 bases from J, with 9 bases between. The CDR3 sequence: CSVEFPASYEQYF. The CDR3, as DNA: TGCAGCGTTGAGTTCCCAGCCTCCTACGAGCAGTACTTC.

V usage is TRBV5-4 and J usage is TRBJ2-2, with D possibly being TRBD1 (8 bases). Per the germline V gene, CDR1 is SGHNT and CDR2 is YYREEE (reference sequence). Trimming cost V 4 bases and J 5 bases, with 15 bases left between them. CDR3 length: 15 residues. CDR3 region: CASSPGQGGTGELFF. The DNA for the CDR3 is TGTGCCAGCAGCCCCGGACAGGGAGGGACCGGGGAGCTGTTTTTT.

V and J are TRBV5-1 and TRBJ2-3; 8 bases agree with TRBD1. V lost 0 bases and J lost 2; bases outside the gene matches: 2. Germline assignment: CDR1 SGHRS and CDR2 YFSETQ. This CDR3 is 15 amino acids long. CDR3 region: CASSLADRDTDTQYF. For the CDR3, the DNA is TGCGCCAGCAGCTTGGCGGACAGGGACACAGATACGCAGTATTTT.

This clone was seen only once. The rearrangement joins TRBV28 to TRBJ2-7; 9 positions agree with TRBD1. This CDR3 region has 15 residues. Germline V gene lookup returns CDR1 MDHEN and CDR2 SYDVKM. Trimming cost V 6 bases and J 3 bases; bases outside gene matches: 9. The CDR3 is CASRNQGTGSYEQYF. The CDR3 nucleotides read TGTGCCAGCAGGAACCAAGGGACAGGGAGCTACGAGCAGTACTTC.

J is TRBJ2-7 and V is TRBV5-5, with 9 bases aligning to TRBD1. CDR1 SGHKS and CDR2 YYEKEE come from the germline V gene (reference sequence). The CDR3 runs 15 residues. Trimming cost V 5 bases and J 3 bases; bases outside gene matches: 9. The DNA of the CDR3 is TGTGCCAGCAGGGCGGGACAGGGAAGAAACTACGAGCAGTACTTC. As protein: CASRAGQGRNYEQYF.

The chain combines TRBV18 with TRBJ2-7; TRBD2 agrees at 10 bases. The germline gives CDR1 KGHSH, CDR2 LQKENI. J lost 4 bases, V lost 2 bases, and 11 bases had no gene match. CDR3 length equals 17 residues. CDR3 sequence: CASSPFASSGSEYEQYF. The DNA for the CDR3 is TGTGCCAGCTCACCATTTGCCTCTAGCGGGAGCGAATACGAGCAGTACTTC.

The chain joins TRBV5-1 to TRBJ2-4, with 10 bases identical to TRBD2. Germline CDR1 and CDR2: SGHRS and YFSETQ. Germline trimming cut 1 base from V and 6 bases from J; bases unmatched to any gene: 4. The CDR3 extends over 15 amino acids. DNA of the CDR3: TGCGCCAGCAGCTTGCTAGCGGGAGCTGGAAACATTCAGTACTTC. Amino acid sequence: CASSLLAGAGNIQYF.

This sequence joins TRBV27 and TRBJ2-2, with D perhaps matching TRBD2 (6 bases). The germline V gene has CDR1 MNHEY and CDR2 SMNVEV (reference sequence). Trimming left V 5 bases short and J 7 bases short, with 32 bases between. This CDR3 spans 20 amino acids. In DNA, the CDR3 is TGTGCCAGCAGTCTCGGGACTCGTGGTGGGTGGGGCTGGGGAGTCGGGGAGCTGTTTTTT. It translates to CASSLGTRGGWGWGVGELFF.

The J gene is TRBJ2-7, the V gene TRBV6-6; D ambiguous. The germline gives CDR1 MNHNY, CDR2 SVGAGI (reference sequence). V lost 2 bases to trimming and J lost 5 bases, with 7 bases between them. The CDR3 totals 12 residues. The CDR3 coding sequence is TGTGCCAGCAGTTACAAGGCAGACGAGCAGTACTTC. Protein sequence: CASSYKADEQYF.

The gene calls are TRBV29-1 and TRBJ2-3, with a tentative D call TRBD2 (5 bases). The CDR3 is 12 residues long. Trimming took 4 bases from V and 6 from J, leaving 11 bases between them. In germline, CDR1 is SQVTM, CDR2 ANQGSEA. Here the CDR3 reads CSVGGLRDTQYF. CDR3 in DNA: TGCAGCGTTGGTGGACTTCGGGATACGCAGTATTTT.

CDR3 loop: CASSLGGPEGRGTEAFF. CDR3 DNA: TGCGCCAGCAGCTTGGGCGGACCGGAGGGGCGGGGGACTGAAGCTTTCTTT. The V gene is TRBV5-1, the J gene TRBJ1-1; TRBD1 might be the D (5 bases). The CDR3 has 17 residues. From germline, CDR1 is SGHRS and CDR2 YFSETQ. V lost 0 bases and J 5 bases, leaving 20 bases between the germline ends.

The chain couples TRBV6-5 to TRBJ1-1, with D possibly TRBD1 on 5 matching bases. Germline CDR1 is MNHEY and CDR2 is SVGAGI. The CDR3 loop spans 13 amino acids. Trimming left V 2 bases short and J 1 base short, with 5 bases between. This CDR3 is CASSYGQNTEAFF. The CDR3 DNA reads TGTGCCAGCAGTTACGGACAGAACACTGAAGCTTTCTTT.

This chain connects TRBV2 to TRBJ2-7; unclear D gene. Trimming removed 6 bases at V and 0 bases at J, with 6 bases between. This CDR3 spans 12 amino acids. CDR1 is SNHLY and CDR2 is FYNNEI in the germline V gene. CDR3 sequence reads: CASRVSSYEQYF. CDR3 DNA sequence: TGTGCCAGCAGAGTTAGCTCCTACGAGCAGTACTTC.

CDR3 loop: CASSPPGNTDTQYF. In nucleotides, the CDR3 is TGTGCCAGCAGCCCCCCTGGGAACACAGATACGCAGTATTTT. The chain is built from TRBV14 and TRBJ2-3; D not resolved. Trimming left V 4 bases short and J 2 bases short, with 10 bases between. The V gene's germline CDR1 is SGHDN and CDR2 FVKESK. The CDR3 extends over 14 amino acids.

The chain has TRBV30 and TRBJ2-6; D unresolved. CDR1 is GTSNPN and CDR2 is SVGIG in the germline V gene (reference sequence). V dropped 1 base and J dropped 2 bases, with 15 bases sitting between them. The CDR3 runs to 17 residues. In DNA form, the CDR3 reads TGTGCCTGGAGTGCGGGCCACACCCTCACTGGGGCCAACGTCCTGACTTTC. It translates to CAWSAGHTLTGANVLTF.

The V and J genes are TRBV6-5 and TRBJ1-2, with D tentatively TRBD1 (5 bases). Trimming left V 6 bases short and J 8 bases short, with 13 bases between. Looked up from germline, CDR1 is MNHEY and CDR2 is SVGAGI. The CDR3 runs to 12 residues. This CDR3 is CASRYPGRGYTF. The CDR3, as DNA: TGTGCCAGCAGATATCCGGGACGAGGCTACACCTTC.

The CDR3 DNA reads as TGTGCCAGTAGTCCAGGGGTTACCAACGTCCTGACTTTC. Translation gives CASSPGVTNVLTF. V usage is TRBV19 and J usage is TRBJ2-6; D is perhaps TRBD1 (6 bases). The CDR3 sequence is 13 residues long. V was trimmed by 5 bases and J by 8 bases, leaving 10 bases between them. The germline V gene encodes CDR1 LNHDA and CDR2 SQIVND (reference sequence).

This chain uses TRBV27 with TRBJ1-4; a possible D gene is TRBD1 (6 bases). The CDR3 is 14 residues long. Germline assignment: CDR1 MNHEY and CDR2 SMNVEV (reference sequence). Deletions cut 3 bases from V and 7 bases from J, with 12 bases between. The CDR3 DNA sequence: TGTGCCAGCAGTTTCAGGGGTTTGGGTGAAAAACTGTTTTTT. It is translated as CASSFRGLGEKLFF. Full variable domain (remainder filled in from reference TRBV27 and TRBJ1-4): EAQVTQNPRYLITVTGKKLTVTCSQNMNHEYMSWYRQDPGLGLRQIYYSMNVEVTDKGDVPEGYKVSRKEKRNFPLILESPSPNQTSLYFCASSFRGLGEKLFFGSGTQLSVL.

V is TRBV18 and J is TRBJ2-7, with a tentative D call TRBD2 (5 bases). The CDR3 consists of 15 residues. Germline assignment: CDR1 KGHSH and CDR2 LQKENI. The ends were cut back, 2 bases at V and 3 bases at J, with 14 bases in the middle. DNA of the CDR3: TGTGCCAGCTCACCAGGAGGCGGAGAAAGCTACGAGCAGTACTTC. Protein: CASSPGGGESYEQYF.

This sequence joins TRBV18 and TRBJ2-1, with no clear D. The ends were cut back, 3 bases at V and 7 bases at J, with 10 bases in the middle. CDR1 and CDR2 from the germline V gene are KGHSH and LQKENI. The CDR3 contains 13 residues. This chain's CDR3 is CASSPGRANEQFF. CDR3 DNA: TGTGCCAGCTCACCGGGCCGGGCGAATGAGCAGTTCTTC.

The chain couples TRBV18 to TRBJ2-2; the match to TRBD2 covers 13 bases. CDR1 is KGHSH and CDR2 is LQKENI in the germline V gene. The V segment lost 3 bases and the J segment 7 bases; nucleotides outside the gene matches: 11. This CDR3 spans 18 amino acids. The CDR3 sequence: CASSPPGLAGYGGGELFF. In DNA, the CDR3 is TGTGCCAGCTCACCTCCGGGACTAGCGGGATATGGTGGCGGGGAGCTGTTTTTT.

V is TRBV2 and J is TRBJ2-7; D gene unclear. CDR3 length: 15 residues. The V gene's germline CDR1 is SNHLY and CDR2 FYNNEI. Trimming pared 3 bases from V and 4 bases from J, leaving 16 bases between. The CDR3 DNA reads TGTGCCAGCAGTGACGCGAGCGCCCCCCCTTACGAGCAGTACTTC. It specifies CASSDASAPPYEQYF.